This T cell receptor (beta chain) stems from a study of human T cells and chemical hapten exposure. Background on the study: Skin on the upper inner arm, 2 cm by 2 cm in size, was sensitized with 2% DPC. Points from the study as a whole: Among expanded TCRs, significantly more large CDR3 similarity clusters formed than among controls.

Time point indicated: patch test 2, 6 weeks after DPC sensitization. Treatment specified: therapeutic diphenylcyclopropenone sensitization with weekly scalp DPC. Non-pregnant alopecia patients aged 18 to 70, suitable for DPC therapy. This clonotype appeared many times. Its antigen remains unknown. Each CDR3 protein gets one entry after TCRdb re-called the RACE reads with MiXCR. The sample lists some 71,000 distinct CDR3 sequences, about 9.3% seen once, with about 6.6% in the top ten. This sequence was found in a woman aged 45 to 65 with alopecia areata. Some clones in this sample may be carry-over from other donors' samples. The sample in question was whole blood, obtained in connection with sensitization to the hapten diphenylcyclopropenone (DPC).

CDR3 sequence: CATGDSNTGELFF. The CDR3 region has the DNA TGTGCCACCGGGGACTCCAACACCGGGGAGCTGTTTTTT. The rearrangement joins TRBV28 to TRBJ2-2, with TRBD2 as a possible D gene (6 bases). Germline V CDR1 and CDR2: MDHEN, SYDVKM. Trimming took 10 bases from V and 2 from J, leaving 11 bases between them. The CDR3 is 13 residues long.